This entry is about one T cell receptor (beta chain). Germline V gives CDR1 SGHVS, CDR2 FNYEAQ. This CDR3 comprises 16 residues. V lost 6 bases and J lost 3; bases outside the gene matches: 7. The sample comes from a study of radiotherapy plus CTLA-4 blockade in lung cancer. The protocol was immunoSEQ multiplex PCR, while the TCRdb copy is restricted to in-frame clones and leaves out a portion. The data hold approximately 45,000 clones, with 63% observed a single time. The TCR comes from a human donor with non-small cell lung cancer who had a partial response to radiotherapy plus ipilimumab. The sample here was peripheral blood, taken from a patient treated with radiotherapy plus ipilimumab. The chain links TRBV7-6 to TRBJ2-1, with 11 nucleotides matching TRBD2. CDR3 DNA sequence: TGTGCCAGCAGTTCTACCGGGACTAGCGGCTACAATGAGCAGTTCTTC. Its protein product is CASSSTGTSGYNEQFF.